The sequence of this TCR beta chain was determined in a study of beta chain features in type 1 diabetes. Study observations and caveats: It was not settled here whether HLA type affects TCRB rearrangement. The study found moderately but significantly shorter TCRB CDR3s in all four CD4+ subsets of Type 1 diabetes patients.

TCRB transcripts that were expressed got sequenced, as all of the isolated RNA had been reverse transcribed. The assay was immunoSEQ multiplex PCR, and TCRdb's table has in-frame clones only and misses some. The sample lists hundreds of thousands of clones; approximately 31% were seen once. V dropped 0 bases and J dropped 1 base, with 8 bases sitting between them. Germline V CDR1 and CDR2: SGHDT, YYEEEE. The CDR3 spans 14 residues. This clone appeared a few times. Its antigen is not identified. Sequenced material: naive CD4+ T cells from blood. V gene TRBV5-6 combines with J gene TRBJ2-7; D unresolved. The sequence derives from a man between 18 and 29 years old in good health. For the CDR3, the DNA is TGTGCCAGCAGCTTGGCTCCACATTCCTACGAGCAGTACTTC. Its protein product is CASSLAPHSYEQYF.